The present T cell receptor (beta chain) was sequenced within a study of cytomegalovirus exposure and HLA in healthy donors (dated by TCRdb to about 2017). The study in broad terms: According to an earlier analysis of a few hundred of the donors, 150 million to 200 million T cells yielded 90 million to 130 million unique TCR beta sequences and more than 250 Gb of sequence data. An early release covering roughly 640 HLA-typed donors comprised 300 to 350 gigabases of sequencing data and around 86 million unique TCR sequences. Of the 350 to 400 genotyped donors, over 70% fell in the genetic ancestry cluster associated with self-reported Caucasian donors. The aim of the study was to test whether cataloging public T cell receptors could identify signatures of past pathogen exposure. The T cell repertoires of 700 or so subjects were profiled by immunosequencing and related to cytomegalovirus serostatus. Along with the approximately 700-subject first cohort, a separate validation cohort of over a hundred different subjects was used. To predict cytomegalovirus infection status, the study brought together high-throughput TCR immunosequencing, statistical association of individual TCRs with disease status, and machine learning. In a later analysis, previously published TCR beta repertoires from 670 or so donors were re-analyzed and high-resolution HLA genotyping was added so that TCR occurrence patterns could be studied. In the later analysis, no new phenotypic data were used to find candidate immune exposures; instead, reliance was placed on TCR beta sequences and their occurrence across donors. To decide whether each TCR beta V gene segment behaved as functional or pseudogenic, an earlier analysis of over 500 of the donors relied on high-throughput TCR beta sequencing. Donor age, sex, ethnicity and CMV serostatus were compiled alongside the repertoire data. Genome-wide SNP genotypes for about 60% of the roughly 700 donors were used in a later genetic analysis, which treated that subset as a discovery cohort. All discovery cohort repertoires had been generated on a single sequencing platform. Class I and class II HLA loci were covered by the typing at four-digit resolution. Typing coverage differed by locus: A, B, C, DRB1 and DQB1 were typed in about 629-640 donors, DQA1 in about 550, DPA1 in 606, and DPB1 in 472. Because of strong linkage in the cohort, 5 or 6 DR-DQ haplotypes were treated as single units for association and clustering. Among over 350 genotyped donors of the cohort, an average of around 240,000 unique TCR beta nucleotide sequences were sequenced per donor, roughly 20% of them non-productive. The study at large found these results: In a later analysis, the rate of TCR association differed among HLA loci, with DRB1 alleles having the most associated TCRs and HLA-C alleles having the fewest. Most CMV-associated TCR beta chains appeared to be HLA-restricted in a later analysis, and the HLA associations seemed to be driven largely by CMV exposure. A group of highly shared sequence variants was considered likely to be a technical artifact of the sequencing pipeline. Immune exposure information for the cohort was limited to CMV serostatus. Across donors, most TCR sequences were observed very rarely, whereas some public TCRs were present in many individuals. In this cohort, only TCR beta chains were sequenced, and detectable features were limited by the absence of alpha or paired-chain data. The authors suggested that the approach could potentially be extended to other disease states and immunological phenotypes. An association between a missense DCLRE1C variant and V-gene and J-gene trimming of TCR beta chains was found in a later genetic analysis and replicated in an independent cohort. An earlier analysis of some 560 of the donors showed that most TCR beta V segments appeared in productive rearrangements either about 90% or about 30% of the time, which broadly matched IMGT annotations. Roughly uniform sequencing depth across donors was assumed in presence/absence analyses, although this assumption may not hold. Correlated functional status among segregating V segments might be attributable to linkage disequilibrium, but an unknown experimental factor could not be ruled out. Cytomegalovirus status was reported to be diagnosed by the classifier with high specificity and sensitivity in both the original and validation cohorts. Because counts were too low, about 18 rarely observed V segments, including chromosome 9 orphons, were excluded from the earlier analysis of some 540 of the donors. Because HLA typing was unavailable for some donors at each locus, only the typed subset was used in association tests. A few of the identified cytomegalovirus-associated TCR beta chains were confirmed in vitro to be specific for cytomegalovirus antigens. Strong co-occurrence of HLA alleles, especially DR and DQ, made assigning TCR associations to individual alleles difficult. A further reported finding was that TCR beta sequences accurately predicted the HLA-A and HLA-B alleles for most subjects in the first cohort. The study listed 150 to 200 TCR beta chains as associated with cytomegalovirus. Compared with the roughly 710-donor mean, donors in an Asian-associated ancestry cluster had fewer N-insertions in productive TCRs, according to a later genetic analysis. A later analysis associated some 17,000 TCR beta sequences with specific HLA alleles at a false discovery rate of 0.05. In a later analysis, HLA-associated TCR beta chains showed more clonal expansion and lower generation probabilities than non-associated chains that were equally common. Because the 87-base-pair reads could not distinguish some IMGT-functional V segments, including TRBV6-2 and TRBV6-3, those segments were excluded. A later analysis reported that several top co-occurrence clusters appeared linked to parvovirus B19, influenza, CMV and Epstein-Barr virus.

As concerns this clone: It has no known antigen specificity.

The library was prepared using the immunoSEQ multiplex PCR assay. For the multiplex PCR, a mixture combining 60 forward primers for TCR Vbeta segments and 13 reverse primers for TCR Jbeta segments was used. The CDR3 region of rearranged TCR beta genes was amplified from genomic DNA with a multiplex PCR assay. The amplified TCR beta libraries were sequenced on the Illumina HiSeq System as 87-base-pair reads. Per the authors' processing: Across the 600 to 700 repertoires, a later analysis counted some 81 million unique TCR beta chains, about 10 million of which were shared by at least two donors. To remove PCR and sequencing errors, raw reads were error-corrected and collapsed into unique sequences using a nearest-neighbor algorithm that merged closely related sequences. To assign V, D and J gene segments, CDR3 sequences were aligned to IMGT reference sequences. For a sequence to be retained, at least a six-nucleotide match to both a V gene segment and a J gene segment was required. Rearrangements were classified as productive when the CDR3 lacked stop codons and remained in frame with V and J, and all other rearrangements were classified as non-productive. CDR3 was defined according to IMGT convention as the region running from the second conserved V-encoded cysteine to the conserved J-encoded phenylalanine. Sequences without an unambiguous match to a single V gene segment were excluded from the earlier analysis of 450 to 750 of the donors. In an earlier analysis of several hundred of the donors, V segments were called functional above 56.7% productive rearrangements and were called segregating when the between-donor standard deviation exceeded 5%. To diagnose cytomegalovirus status from the catalog of TCR beta chain sequences, a statistical classification framework was built. In a later analysis, V and J genes were assigned by comparing TCR nucleotide sequences against IMGT/GENE-DB human TR gene sequences. The TCRdist pipeline was used in a later analysis to assign CDR3 sequences and most-parsimonious VDJ recombination scenarios. In a later analysis, every TCR beta chain was defined by the combination of its CDR3 amino acid sequence and its V-gene family, and reads without a unique V-gene family were dropped. To address suspected cross-contamination and a sequencing artifact, a later analysis removed roughly 640 highly shared, low-generation-probability nucleotide sequences. In a later analysis, a clonal expansion index was calculated for each public chain from normalized within-repertoire ranks of inferred template counts. Generation probabilities in a later analysis came from a VDJ recombination model fitted to out-of-frame rearrangements, and those results were checked against IGoR. Hypergeometric tests were used in a later analysis to score TCR-TCR, TCR-HLA and TCR-CMV co-occurrence, with a repertoire-size bias correction applied to the TCR pairs. A later analysis estimated false discovery rates by permuting HLA or CMV assignments 20 times. A later analysis grouped co-occurring TCRs with DBSCAN, adding TCRdist sequence similarity when clustering within HLA-allele-positive subsets. Repertoires with fewer than 30,000 or more than 120,000 public chains were left out of co-occurrence clustering, as were about 5 repertoires with anomalous nucleotide sharing. Imported from immuneACCESS, the table was reduced by TCRdb to in-frame sequences with V and J called. These copies leave out some clones; in studies compared against another copy, an unresolved V gene accounts for under half, and the cause of the remainder is not known. V, J and clone size were drawn from that table, and D and trimming were deduced from the DNA. Per the sample table, the count is over 80,000 clones. The ten largest clones represent roughly 6% of the sample.

The cohort consisted of approximately 690 healthy bone marrow donors. All cohort members were sampled while nominally healthy, although unrecorded immune exposures were likely present. The donor tested CMV seropositive and was one of the 289 seropositive cohort members. Each donor provided a peripheral blood sample, and peripheral blood mononuclear cells were used for TCR beta sequencing. Genomic DNA was extracted from the blood cell samples with the Qiagen DNeasy Blood Extraction Kit. Trimming removed 6 bases from V and 5 bases from J, leaving 16 bases between the germline ends. The CDR3, cysteine through phenylalanine, is 14 amino acids long. Only the CDR3 DNA is retained, 42 bases long and in frame from the first base. CDR1 and CDR2 were assigned from the germline V gene as KGHSH and LQKENI.

The sequence was obtained from a girl aged 10-17 years in good health and CMV-seropositive. The chain is assembled from TRBV18 and TRBJ2-5; tentative D gene TRBD1, with 5 bases matching. The specimen sequenced was PBMCs. The bases read TGTGCCAGCTCCCTCGAGGCAGGGATGGAGACCCAGTACTTC. Translated, this gives CASSLEAGMETQYF.